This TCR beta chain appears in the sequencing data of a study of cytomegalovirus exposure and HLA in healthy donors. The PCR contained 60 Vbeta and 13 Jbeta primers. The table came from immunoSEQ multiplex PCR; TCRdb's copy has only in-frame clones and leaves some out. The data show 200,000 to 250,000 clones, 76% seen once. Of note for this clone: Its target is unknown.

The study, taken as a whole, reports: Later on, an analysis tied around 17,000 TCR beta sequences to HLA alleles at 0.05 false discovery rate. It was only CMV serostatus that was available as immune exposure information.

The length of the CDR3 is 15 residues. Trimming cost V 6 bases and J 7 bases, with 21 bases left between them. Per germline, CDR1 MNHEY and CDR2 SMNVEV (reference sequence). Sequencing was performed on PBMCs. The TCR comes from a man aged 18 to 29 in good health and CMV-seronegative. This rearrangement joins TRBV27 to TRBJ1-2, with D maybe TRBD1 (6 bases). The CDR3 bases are TGTGCCAGCAGGCAAACAGGGAGGGGCTGGGGTGGCTACACCTTC. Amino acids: CASRQTGRGWGGYTF.